This T cell receptor (beta chain) was sequenced for a study of CD8 T cells in Susac syndrome. It was with random hexamers that about 0.45 to 1 ug RNA was reverse transcribed. TCRdb fed the immunoSEQ multiplex PCR reads into MiXCR, producing one record per CDR3 protein. The sample lists more than 85,000 distinct CDR3 sequences, around 94% occurring once. The trim removed 4 bases at V and 8 bases at J, leaving 8 bases unmatched. This CDR3 is built from 15 residues. Germline V gene data show CDR1 as KGHSH and CDR2 as LQKENI. J is TRBJ1-4 and V is TRBV18, with 9 nucleotides matching TRBD1. Sample: CD4+ T cells from PBMCs. This receptor was taken from a human donor with Susac syndrome. The CDR3 coding sequence is TGTGCCAGCTCACTTACGGGACAGGGAGTCGAAAAACTGTTTTTT. Protein sequence: CASSLTGQGVEKLFF.